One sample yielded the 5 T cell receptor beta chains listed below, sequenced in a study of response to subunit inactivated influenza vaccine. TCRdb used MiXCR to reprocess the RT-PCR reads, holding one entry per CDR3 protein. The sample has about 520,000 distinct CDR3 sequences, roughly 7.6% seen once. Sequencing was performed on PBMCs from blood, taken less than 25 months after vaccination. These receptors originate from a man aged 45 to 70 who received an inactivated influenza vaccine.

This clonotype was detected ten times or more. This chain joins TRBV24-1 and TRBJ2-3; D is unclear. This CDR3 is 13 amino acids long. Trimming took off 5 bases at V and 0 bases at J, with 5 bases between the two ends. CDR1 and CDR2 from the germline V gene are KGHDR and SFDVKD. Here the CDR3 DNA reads TGTGCCACCAGTGTCGGGAGCACAGATACGCAGTATTTT. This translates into CATSVGSTDTQYF.

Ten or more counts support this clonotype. The CDR3 reads CSVDEGLGEQFF. In nucleotides, the CDR3 is TGCAGCGTTGATGAGGGGCTAGGTGAGCAGTTCTTC. The V call is TRBV29-1, the J call TRBJ2-1; D tentatively reads TRBD1 or TRBD2 (5 bases each). The CDR3 runs 12 residues. Per germline, CDR1 SQVTM and CDR2 ANQGSEA. Between the trimmed V and J ends, which lost 3 bases and 9 bases, there was a span of 12 bases.

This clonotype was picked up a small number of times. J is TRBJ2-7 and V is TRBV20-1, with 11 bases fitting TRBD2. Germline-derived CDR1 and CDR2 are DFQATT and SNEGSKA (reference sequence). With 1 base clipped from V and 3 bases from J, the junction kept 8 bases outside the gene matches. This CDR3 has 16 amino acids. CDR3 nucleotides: TGCAGTGCTAGAGCTACCCGACTAGCGGGGATCTACGAGCAGTACTTC. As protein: CSARATRLAGIYEQYF.

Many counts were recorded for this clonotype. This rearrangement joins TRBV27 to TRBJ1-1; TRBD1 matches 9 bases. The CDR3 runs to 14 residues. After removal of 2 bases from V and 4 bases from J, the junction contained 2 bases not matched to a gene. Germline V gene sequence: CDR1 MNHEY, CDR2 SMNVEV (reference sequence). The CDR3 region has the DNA TGTGCCAGCAGTTTAACAGGGGGCATCACTGAAGCTTTCTTT. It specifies CASSLTGGITEAFF.

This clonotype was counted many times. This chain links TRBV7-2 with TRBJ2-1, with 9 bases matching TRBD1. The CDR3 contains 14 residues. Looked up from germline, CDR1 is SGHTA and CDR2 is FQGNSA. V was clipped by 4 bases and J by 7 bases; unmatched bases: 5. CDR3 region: CASSSQTGGNEQFF. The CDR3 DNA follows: TGTGCCAGCAGCTCTCAGACAGGGGGAAATGAGCAGTTCTTC.